This T cell receptor (beta chain) was recovered during a study of shared T cell receptors in the human thymus. Deletions cut 0 bases from V and 2 bases from J, with 14 bases between. The CDR3 runs 16 residues. Germline CDR1 and CDR2: WSHSY and SAAADI. Profiling relied on immunoSEQ multiplex PCR, and the TCRdb table lists in-frame clones only, not all of them. In the table there are 600,000 or so clones, around 87% of which are singletons. Separately, the same data were catalogued under a study of human thymus T cells. According to that study: Corrective heart surgery yielded the resections from which the thymus tissue came. Usage of V and J genes appeared biased in thymic and blood repertoires. Overlap was high between thymic repertoires from unrelated individuals, as reported in related research.

The specimen was thymocytes. This chain uses TRBV10-2 with TRBJ2-7, with TRBD2 as a possible D gene (7 bases). This TCR came from a boy less than two years old with a congenital heart defect. For the CDR3, the DNA is TGCGCCAGCAGTGAGTCGGCGGGGGCGGGTACCTACGAGCAGTACTTC. Protein product: CASSESAGAGTYEQYF.